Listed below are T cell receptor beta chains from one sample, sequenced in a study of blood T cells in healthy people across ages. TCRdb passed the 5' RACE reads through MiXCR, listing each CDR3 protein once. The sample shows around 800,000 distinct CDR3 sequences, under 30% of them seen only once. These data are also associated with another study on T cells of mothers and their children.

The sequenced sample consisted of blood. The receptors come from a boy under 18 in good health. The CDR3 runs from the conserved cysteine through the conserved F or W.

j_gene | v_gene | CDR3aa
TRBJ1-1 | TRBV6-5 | CASSYVGTGGTEAFF
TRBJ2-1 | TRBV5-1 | CASRPPGGSYNEQFF
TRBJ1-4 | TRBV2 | CASIWDRSGEKLFF
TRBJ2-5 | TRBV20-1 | CSATQSGTGQETQYF
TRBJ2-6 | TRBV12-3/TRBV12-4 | CATTTSTVTGANVLTF
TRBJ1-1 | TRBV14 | CASSQVHAREAFF
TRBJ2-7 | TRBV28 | CASSRRQAYEQYF
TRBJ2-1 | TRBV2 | CASMNEVASGVKYNEQFF
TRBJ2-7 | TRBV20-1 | CSARDQEKLYEQYF
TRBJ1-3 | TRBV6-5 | CASHRGAGNTIYF
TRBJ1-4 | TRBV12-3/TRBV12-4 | CASSFWTARTLFF
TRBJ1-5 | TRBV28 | CASAAGYSNQPQHF
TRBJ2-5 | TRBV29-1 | CSVEVDGGDPETQYF
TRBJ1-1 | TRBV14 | CASSQRGHLNTEAFF
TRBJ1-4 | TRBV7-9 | CASSYRAPNEKLFF
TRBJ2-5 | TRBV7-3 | CASSLTGAEETQYF
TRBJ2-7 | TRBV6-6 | CASSFPSALSGQYF
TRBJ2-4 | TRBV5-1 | CASSLGGGQQVELAKNIQYF
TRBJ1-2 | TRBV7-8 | CASSSDRGRGNGYTF